These 13 T cell receptor beta chains share one sample of origin, sequenced in a study of STAT5B mutations in CD4+ large granular lymphocyte leukemia (dated 2022 in TCRdb). To prepare the library, the immunoSEQ multiplex PCR assay was applied. TCRdb carries this immuneACCESS record with in-frame sequences only. Its versions omit some clonotypes, under half of them owing to an unresolved V gene in the studies checked, with the rest unexplained. This sample comprises some 28,000 clones, 70% to 75% of them detected only once. The ten largest clones take up over 3% of the sample. What was sequenced was CD4+ T cells from blood buffy coats. All receptors come from a human donor in good health.

The chain links TRBV9 to TRBJ2-7; perhaps D is TRBD1 or TRBD2 (5 bases each). The CDR3 length is 16 residues. Trimming cost V 0 bases and J 7 bases, with 20 bases left between them. Germline lookup yields CDR1 SGDLS and CDR2 YYNGEE. Written as DNA, the CDR3 is TGTGCCAGCAGCGTAGGGATAAGGGACCCCCAGAGGGAGCAGTACTTC. This encodes CASSVGIRDPQREQYF.

The sample holds one count of this clone. The chain carries TRBV10-3 and TRBJ2-5; 9 nucleotides agree with TRBD1. Unmatched junction bases numbered 8, after V lost 10 bases and J lost 2 bases. Germline CDR1 ENHRY, CDR2 SYGVKD. The CDR3 is 14 amino acids. The CDR3 spells CATLRDRVQETQYF. The CDR3 DNA sequence: TGTGCCACGCTCCGGGACAGGGTTCAAGAGACCCAGTACTTC.

This sequence joins TRBV28 and TRBJ2-5, with 10 bases identical to TRBD1. V trimming: 4 bases; J trimming: 4 bases; junction bases outside the gene matches: 15. Germline V gives CDR1 MDHEN, CDR2 SYDVKM. The CDR3 totals 18 residues. The CDR3 region has the DNA TGTGCCAGCAGTTCGAACCGGGACAGGGGCCCCCGCAGAGAGACCCAGTACTTC. This gives the protein CASSSNRDRGPRRETQYF.

J is TRBJ2-7 and V is TRBV6-6, with 9 bases aligning to TRBD2. CDR1 MNHNY and CDR2 SVGAGI come from the germline V gene (reference sequence). With V trimmed by 6 bases and J by 0 bases, 9 bases remained unmatched. CDR3 size: 16 residues. The CDR3 nucleotides are TGTGCCAGCAGACCAGGACTAGCGAAACCCTCCTACGAGCAGTACTTC. It codes for CASRPGLAKPSYEQYF.

The rearrangement links TRBV5-5 to TRBJ2-4; 8 positions match TRBD1. The germline CDR1 and CDR2 sequences are SGHKS and YYEKEE (reference sequence). V dropped 0 bases and J dropped 6; count of bases not matched to a gene: 8. This CDR3 spans 16 amino acids. This CDR3 reads CASSLDQGAVGNIQYF. The CDR3 nucleotides are TGTGCCAGCAGCTTGGATCAGGGGGCAGTGGGAAACATTCAGTACTTC.

The V call is TRBV6-5, the J call TRBJ2-5; 8 bases align to TRBD2. CDR1 and CDR2 (germline): MNHEY, SVGAGI. The CDR3 contains 14 residues. After removal of 6 bases from V and 4 bases from J, the junction contained 7 bases not matched to a gene. This CDR3 reads CASSPGGRGETQYF. CDR3 in DNA: TGTGCCAGCAGCCCGGGAGGGCGGGGAGAGACCCAGTACTTC.

This clone was observed a single time. In nucleotides, the CDR3 is TGTGCCAGCAACCGTGGGGGAGGCCGAAGTGAGCAGTTCTTC. Its translation is CASNRGGGRSEQFF. This sequence joins TRBV27 and TRBJ2-1; D is perhaps TRBD2 (6 bases). The length of the CDR3 is 14 residues. The V end was cut by 7 bases, the J end by 9 bases, with 19 bases between. Germline CDR1 is MNHEY and CDR2 is SMNVEV (reference sequence).

V usage is TRBV12-5 and J usage is TRBJ2-2; TRBD2 is a possible D gene (6 bases). CDR3 size: 15 residues. V was trimmed by 6 bases and J by 0 bases, leaving 11 bases between them. Germline CDR1 LGHNT, CDR2 FRNRAP. The CDR3 region has the DNA TGTGCTAGTGGAGCCAGGACTACGAACACCGGGGAGCTGTTTTTT. Translation gives CASGARTTNTGELFF.

This clone has just a few counts. The CDR3 DNA sequence: TGTGCCAGCAGCATAAGACAGGGAGGCGAGACCCAGTACTTC. This translates into CASSIRQGGETQYF. The genes are TRBV13 and TRBJ2-5; tentatively, D is TRBD1 (7 bases). The germline V gene has CDR1 PRHDT and CDR2 FYEKMQ (reference sequence). V was clipped by 5 bases and J by 5 bases, with 15 bases between them. The CDR3 runs to 14 residues.

The J gene is TRBJ2-3, the V gene TRBV11-2, with 9 bases aligning to TRBD1. V was pared by 5 bases and J by 3 bases, with 9 bases of the junction left unmatched. CDR3 length: 16 amino acids. Germline V lookup: CDR1 SGHAT, CDR2 FQNNGV. The CDR3 DNA sequence: TGTGCCAGCAGCCTAGGGACAGGGAGGTTTACAGATACGCAGTATTTT. It yields the protein CASSLGTGRFTDTQYF.

This clone was picked up a small number of times. The chain has TRBV7-3 and TRBJ2-1; 11 bases align to TRBD1. Germline CDR1 SGHTA, CDR2 FQGTGA. The CDR3 extends over 17 amino acids. Trimming removed 4 bases from V and 3 bases from J; junction bases left unmatched: 8. DNA for the CDR3: TGTGCCAGCAGCTCCCCGGGACAGGGGGATAGCTACAATGAGCAGTTCTTC. Its translation is CASSSPGQGDSYNEQFF.

The chain joins TRBV4-3 to TRBJ1-3; no reliable D call. Trimming pared 1 base from V and 4 bases from J, leaving 20 bases between. The CDR3 has 18 amino acids. Germline-derived CDR1 and CDR2 are LGHNA and YSLEER. The CDR3 sequence: CASSQAPKGVHLGNTIYF. DNA of the CDR3: TGCGCCAGCAGCCAAGCCCCCAAAGGAGTGCACCTCGGAAACACCATATATTTT.

V usage is TRBV7-2 and J usage is TRBJ2-7; the match to TRBD1 covers 7 bases. Germline values: CDR1 SGHTA, CDR2 FQGNSA. V dropped 2 bases and J dropped 6; count of bases not matched to a gene: 4. The CDR3 extends over 13 amino acids. CDR3 protein: CASSLTGVSEQYF. CDR3 DNA sequence: TGTGCCAGCAGCTTAACAGGGGTTAGCGAGCAGTACTTC. Combining the CDR3 with reference TRBV7-2 and TRBJ2-7 gives the whole variable domain GAGVSQSPSNKVTEKGKDVELRCDPISGHTALYWYRQSLGQGLEFLIYFQGNSAPDKSGLPSDRFSAERTGGSVSTLTIQRTQQEDSAVYLCASSLTGVSEQYFGPGTRLTVT.